Included here is one T cell receptor (beta chain) sequence, with context. Its antigen is currently unknown. There are 13 residues in the CDR3. Germline-derived CDR1 and CDR2 are WNHNN and SYGVQD (reference sequence). Losses at the gene ends were 4 bases for V and 9 bases for J; bases not matched to a gene: 6. The data originate from a study of cytomegalovirus exposure and HLA in healthy donors. Findings and caveats of the study: Presence/absence comparisons presumed near-even sequencing depth among donors.

PCR involved 60 Vbeta and 13 Jbeta primers. Repertoires were generated with immunoSEQ multiplex PCR, while TCRdb's copy carries only in-frame clones and drops some. The sample has over 100,000 clones, roughly 85% seen once. The source of this sequence is a man in his forties in good health and CMV-seronegative. The chain joins TRBV10-1 to TRBJ2-1; TRBD1 matches at 7 bases. Input material: PBMCs. In nucleotides, the CDR3 is TGCGCCAGCAGTGGTATTGCAGGGGGTGAGCAGTTCTTC. This codes for CASSGIAGGEQFF.